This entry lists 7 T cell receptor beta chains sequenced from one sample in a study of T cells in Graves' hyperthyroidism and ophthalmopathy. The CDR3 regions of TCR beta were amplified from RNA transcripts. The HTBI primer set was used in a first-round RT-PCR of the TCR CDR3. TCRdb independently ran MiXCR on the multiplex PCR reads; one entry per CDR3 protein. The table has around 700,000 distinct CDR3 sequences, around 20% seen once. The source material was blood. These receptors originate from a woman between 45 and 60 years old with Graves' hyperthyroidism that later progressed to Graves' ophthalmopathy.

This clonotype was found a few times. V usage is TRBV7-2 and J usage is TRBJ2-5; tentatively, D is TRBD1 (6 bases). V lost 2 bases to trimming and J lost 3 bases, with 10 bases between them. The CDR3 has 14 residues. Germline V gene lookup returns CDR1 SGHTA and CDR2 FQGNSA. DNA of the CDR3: TGTGCCAGCAGCTTAATCACAGGGAAAGAGACCCAGTACTTC. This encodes CASSLITGKETQYF.

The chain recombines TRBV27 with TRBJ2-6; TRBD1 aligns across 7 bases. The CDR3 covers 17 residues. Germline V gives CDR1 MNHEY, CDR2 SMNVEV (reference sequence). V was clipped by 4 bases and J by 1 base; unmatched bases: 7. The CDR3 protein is CASSSLAQGSGANVLTF. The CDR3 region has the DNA TGTGCCAGCAGTTCCTTAGCACAGGGGTCTGGGGCCAACGTCCTGACTTTC.

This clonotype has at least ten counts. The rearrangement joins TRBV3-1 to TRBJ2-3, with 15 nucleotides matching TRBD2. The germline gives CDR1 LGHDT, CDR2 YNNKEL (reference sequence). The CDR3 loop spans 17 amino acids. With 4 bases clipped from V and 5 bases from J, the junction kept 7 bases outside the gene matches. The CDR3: CASSRGLAGGLIDTQYF. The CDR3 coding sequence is TGTGCCAGCAGCCGTGGACTAGCGGGGGGGCTTATAGATACGCAGTATTTT.

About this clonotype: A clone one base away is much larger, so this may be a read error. The CDR3, as DNA: TGCGCCGGCAGCTTGGGGGGAGCGGAACGTGAAGCTTTCTTT. Protein sequence: CAGSLGGAEREAFF. The rearrangement links TRBV5-1 to TRBJ1-1, with a tentative D call TRBD1 (5 bases). From germline, CDR1 is SGHRS and CDR2 YFSETQ. The CDR3 spans 14 residues.

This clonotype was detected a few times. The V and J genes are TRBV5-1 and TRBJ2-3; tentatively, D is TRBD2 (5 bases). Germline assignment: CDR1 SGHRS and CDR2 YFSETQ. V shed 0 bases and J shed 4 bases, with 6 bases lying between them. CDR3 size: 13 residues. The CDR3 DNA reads TGCGCCAGCAGCTTGGGGGAGTCAGATACGCAGTATTTT. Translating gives CASSLGESDTQYF.

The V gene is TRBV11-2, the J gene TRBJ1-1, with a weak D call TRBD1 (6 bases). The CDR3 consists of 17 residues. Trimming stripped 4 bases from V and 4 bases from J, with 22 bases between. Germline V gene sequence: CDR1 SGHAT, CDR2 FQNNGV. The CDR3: CASSSRLGAGTGTEAFF. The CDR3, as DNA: TGTGCCAGCAGCTCTAGGTTGGGGGCCGGGACCGGCACTGAAGCTTTCTTT.

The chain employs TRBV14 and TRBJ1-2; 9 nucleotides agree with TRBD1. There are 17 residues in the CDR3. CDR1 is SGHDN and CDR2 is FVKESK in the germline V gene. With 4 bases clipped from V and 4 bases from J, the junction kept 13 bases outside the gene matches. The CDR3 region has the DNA TGTGCCAGCAGCCCCCATTTGCCGGGACAGGGAGGCTATGGCTACACCTTC. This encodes CASSPHLPGQGGYGYTF. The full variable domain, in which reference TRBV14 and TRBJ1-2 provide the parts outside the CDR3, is EAGVTQFPSHSVIEKGQTVTLRCDPISGHDNLYWYRRVMGKEIKFLLHFVKESKQDESGMPNNRFLAERTGGTYSTLKVQPAELEDSGVYFCASSPHLPGQGGYGYTFGSGTRLTVV.